This T cell receptor beta chain was sequenced in a study of regulatory and conventional T cells in RAG deficiency. Assay: immunoSEQ multiplex PCR; the TCRdb copy retains only in-frame clones and omits some. The sample contains tens of thousands of clones, 90% to 96% of which appear only once. Genomic DNA came from blood conventional CD4+ T cells gated CD25-low CD127-high. The CDR3 is 15 residues long. Germline V gene data show CDR1 as SGHDT and CDR2 as YYEEEE. Losses at the gene ends were 4 bases for V and 3 bases for J; bases not matched to a gene: 7. The same specimen was also included in a second study, on regulatory T cells. That study reports: The primer mix had 52 TRBV and 13 TRBJ primers. Skewed V and J usage and few unique V-J pairs marked patient repertoires, most in Tregs.

The sequencing sample was made of CD25- CD4+ T cells sorted from blood. The origin of this receptor is a human donor in good health. The chain joins TRBV5-6 to TRBJ1-2; 9 nucleotides match TRBD1. The CDR3 reads CASSPTGGNDYGYTF. In DNA, the CDR3 is TGTGCCAGCAGCCCTACAGGGGGCAATGACTATGGCTACACCTTC.